This T cell receptor beta chain was identified during a study of cytomegalovirus exposure and HLA in healthy donors. Study outcomes and limitations: It was reportedly the case that the classifier diagnosed cytomegalovirus status with high specificity and sensitivity. Associated with cytomegalovirus, according to the listing, were 150 to 200 TCR beta chains. Subsequent analysis showed first-cohort TCR clusters tending to co-occur in 95 to 150 validation repertoires.

Profiled with immunoSEQ multiplex PCR; TCRdb holds only in-frame clones, not every one. The sample records 100,000 or so clones, around 86% being singletons. Note on this clone: What it binds is unknown.

In germline, CDR1 is SGDLS, CDR2 YYNGEE. The CDR3 totals 14 residues. V was clipped by 2 bases and J by 1 base, with 8 bases between them. The clonotype originates from a woman younger than 35 in good health and CMV-seropositive. This sequence joins TRBV9 and TRBJ2-3; no clear D. Sequenced: PBMCs. The CDR3 reads CASSVGQGTDTQYF. Here the CDR3 DNA reads TGTGCCAGCAGCGTTGGCCAGGGCACAGATACGCAGTATTTT.